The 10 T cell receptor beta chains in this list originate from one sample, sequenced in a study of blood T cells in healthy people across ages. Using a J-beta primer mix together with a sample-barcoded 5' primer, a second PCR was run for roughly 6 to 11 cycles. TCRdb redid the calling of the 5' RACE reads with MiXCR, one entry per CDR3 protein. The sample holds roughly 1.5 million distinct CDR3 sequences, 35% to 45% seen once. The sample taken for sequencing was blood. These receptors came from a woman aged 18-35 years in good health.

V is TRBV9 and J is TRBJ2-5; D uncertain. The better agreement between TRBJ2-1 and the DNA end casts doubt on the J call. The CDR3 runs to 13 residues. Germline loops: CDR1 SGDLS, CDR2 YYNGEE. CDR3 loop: CASSVLGSETQFF. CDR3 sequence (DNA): TGTGCCAGCAGCGTATTAGGGTCAGAGACCCAGTTCTTC.

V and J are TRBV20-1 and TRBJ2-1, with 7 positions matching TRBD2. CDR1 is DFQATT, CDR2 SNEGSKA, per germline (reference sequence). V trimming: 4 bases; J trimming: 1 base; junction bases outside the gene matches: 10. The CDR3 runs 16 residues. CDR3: CSATSGSGLSYNEQFF. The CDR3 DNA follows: TGCAGTGCTACTTCGGGTAGCGGGTTATCCTACAATGAGCAGTTCTTC.

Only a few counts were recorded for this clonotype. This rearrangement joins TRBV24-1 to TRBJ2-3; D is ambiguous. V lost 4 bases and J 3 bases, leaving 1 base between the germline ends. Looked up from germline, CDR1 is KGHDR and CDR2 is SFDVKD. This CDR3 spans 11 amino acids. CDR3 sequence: CATSETDTQYF. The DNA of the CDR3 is TGTGCCACCAGTGAAACAGATACGCAGTATTTT.

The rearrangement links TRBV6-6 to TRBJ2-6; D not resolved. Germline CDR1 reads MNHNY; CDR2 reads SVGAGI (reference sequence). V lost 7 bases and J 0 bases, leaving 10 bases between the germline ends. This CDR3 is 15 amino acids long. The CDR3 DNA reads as TGTGCCAGCATTAGATACAGCTCTGGGGCCAACGTCCTGACTTTC. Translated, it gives CASIRYSSGANVLTF.

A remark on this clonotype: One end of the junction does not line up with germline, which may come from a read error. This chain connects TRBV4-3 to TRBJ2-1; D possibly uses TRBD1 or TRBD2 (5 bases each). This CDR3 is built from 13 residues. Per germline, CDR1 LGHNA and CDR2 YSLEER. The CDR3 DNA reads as TGCGCCAGAAGCCAAGGTCGGGGACGAGAGCAGTTCTTC. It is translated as CARSQGRGREQFF.

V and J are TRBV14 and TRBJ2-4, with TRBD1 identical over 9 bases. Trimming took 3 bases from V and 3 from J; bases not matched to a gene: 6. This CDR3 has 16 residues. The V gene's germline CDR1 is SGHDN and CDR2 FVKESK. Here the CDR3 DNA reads TGTGCCAGCAGCCAGAGGACAGGGGTGGACAAAAACATTCAGTACTTC. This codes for CASSQRTGVDKNIQYF.

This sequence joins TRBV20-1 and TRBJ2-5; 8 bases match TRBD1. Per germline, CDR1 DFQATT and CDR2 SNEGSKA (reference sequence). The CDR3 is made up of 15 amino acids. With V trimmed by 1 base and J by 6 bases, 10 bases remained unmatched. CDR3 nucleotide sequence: TGCAGTGCTAGAGCTGGGGACAGGTCTTTGCAGACCCAGTACTTC. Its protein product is CSARAGDRSLQTQYF.

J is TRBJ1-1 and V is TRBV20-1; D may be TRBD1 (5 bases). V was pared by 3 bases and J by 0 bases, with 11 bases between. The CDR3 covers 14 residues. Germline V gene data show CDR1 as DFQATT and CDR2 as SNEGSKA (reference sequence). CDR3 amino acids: CSARSQGMNTEAFF. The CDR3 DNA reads TGCAGTGCTAGGTCGCAGGGCATGAACACTGAAGCTTTCTTT.

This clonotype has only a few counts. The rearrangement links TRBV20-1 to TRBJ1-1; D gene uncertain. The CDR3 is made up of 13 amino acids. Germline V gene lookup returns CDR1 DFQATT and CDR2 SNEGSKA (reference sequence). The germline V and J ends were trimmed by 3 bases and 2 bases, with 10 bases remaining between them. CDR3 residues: CSARGRPNTEAFF. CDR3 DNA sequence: TGCAGTGCTAGGGGCAGGCCAAACACTGAAGCTTTCTTT.

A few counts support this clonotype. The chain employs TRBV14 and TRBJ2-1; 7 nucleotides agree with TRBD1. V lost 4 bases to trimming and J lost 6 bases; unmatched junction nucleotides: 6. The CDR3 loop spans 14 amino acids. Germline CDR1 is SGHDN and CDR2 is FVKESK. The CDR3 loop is CASSPLDRVNEQFF. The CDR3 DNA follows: TGTGCCAGCAGCCCGTTAGACAGGGTCAATGAGCAGTTCTTC.